The present entry profiles one T cell receptor (beta chain) with its context. V lost 5 bases, J lost 2 bases, and 10 bases lay in between. Germline CDR1 and CDR2: SGHVS and FQNEAQ. CDR3 length: 15 residues. This entry belongs to a study of T cells in Graves' hyperthyroidism and ophthalmopathy. Stability of Graves' hyperthyroidism was defined as absent ophthalmopathy progression within 18 months. What was amplified from RNA transcripts were TCR beta CDR3 regions. The HTBI primer set was used in a first-round RT-PCR of the TCR CDR3. One entry per CDR3 protein, called by TCRdb with MiXCR from the multiplex PCR reads. Here the sample spans about 560,000 distinct CDR3 sequences, about 15% being singletons.

The TCR comes from a woman aged 40 to 49 with Graves' hyperthyroidism. Material for sequencing was blood. The chain has TRBV7-8 and TRBJ2-6; maybe TRBD1 (6 bases). This CDR3 reads CASSKRTAGANVLTF. In nucleotides, the CDR3 is TGTGCCAGCAGCAAGAGGACAGCTGGGGCCAACGTCCTGACTTTC. The complete variable domain, with remaining parts taken from reference TRBV7-8 and TRBJ2-6, reads GAGVSQSPRYKVAKRGQDVALRCDPISGHVSLFWYQQALGQGPEFLTYFQNEAQLDKSGLPSDRFFAERPEGSVSTLKIQRTQQEDSAVYLCASSKRTAGANVLTFGAGSRLTVL.